The clone carrying this T cell receptor (beta chain) has a count of ten or more. What it binds is not known. This sample's time point: longitudinal time-point 1 (baseline). The data were obtained in a study of neurological immune-mediated disorders. The J segment lost 3 bases and the V segment lost 1 base, leaving 6 bases of the junction unmatched. Germline V CDR1 and CDR2: DFQATT, SNEGSKA (reference sequence). The CDR3 has 14 amino acids. 5'RACE employing 10-nucleotide random UMIs yielded the cDNA. From the 5' RACE reads, TCRdb called clonotypes with MiXCR, one entry per CDR3 protein. The data show tens of thousands of distinct CDR3 sequences, 3% to 3.5% seen once. Broader study findings: There was no clinical or MRI feature that was associated with the multiple sclerosis repertoire cluster.

The TCR originated in an older woman with multiple sclerosis. V is TRBV20-1 and J is TRBJ2-7, with 7 bases fitting TRBD1. The sequenced sample consisted of PBMCs. In nucleotides, the CDR3 is TGCAGTGCTAGAGGAGGCGACAGGGTCTACGAGCAGTACTTC. It codes for CSARGGDRVYEQYF.